Below are 19 T cell receptor beta chains sequenced from a single sample in a study of cytomegalovirus exposure and HLA in healthy donors (dated by TCRdb to the late 2010s). Libraries came from the immunoSEQ multiplex PCR assay. For the multiplex PCR, a mixture combining 60 forward primers for TCR Vbeta segments and 13 reverse primers for TCR Jbeta segments was used. As stored in TCRdb, this immuneACCESS dataset retains in-frame rearrangements with V and J assigned. A fraction of the clones does not appear; measured against another copy, unresolved V genes explain less than half of the discrepancy, and the remainder lacks a known reason. The sample contains around 69,000 clones, about 67% of them found a single time. The ten largest clones represent about 7.4% of the sample. The sample taken for sequencing was PBMCs. These receptors originate from a man aged 40-49 years in good health and CMV-seropositive.

This rearrangement joins TRBV19 to TRBJ1-1; TRBD1 matches 8 bases. This CDR3 has 14 amino acids. The V gene's germline CDR1 is LNHDA and CDR2 SQIVND (reference sequence). J lost 4 bases, V lost 5 bases, and 6 bases had no gene match. CDR3 nucleotide sequence: TGTGCCAGTAGTTTCCAGGGGGCCGGCACTGAAGCTTTCTTT. Amino acids: CASSFQGAGTEAFF.

The rearrangement joins TRBV29-1 to TRBJ2-1, with 15 positions matching TRBD2. The germline V gene encodes CDR1 SQVTM and CDR2 ANQGSEA. J was trimmed by 12 bases and V by 4 bases; bases with no gene match: 4. CDR3 length equals 13 residues. The CDR3 here is CSVVGLAGGRQFF. CDR3 bases: TGCAGCGTTGTCGGACTAGCGGGAGGGAGGCAGTTCTTC.

The genes are TRBV5-1 and TRBJ2-2, with 9 bases matching TRBD1. This CDR3 has 13 amino acids. V was clipped by 4 bases and J by 7 bases; unmatched bases: 2. Germline V gene lookup returns CDR1 SGHRS and CDR2 YFSETQ. CDR3: CASSTGGFGELFF. The CDR3 DNA is TGCGCCAGCAGCACAGGGGGCTTCGGGGAGCTGTTTTTT.

This clone appeared once. This chain uses TRBV5-6 with TRBJ1-1, with D tentatively TRBD1 (5 bases). Trimming cost V 4 bases and J 0 bases, with 10 bases left between them. CDR1 is SGHDT, CDR2 YYEEEE, per germline. The CDR3 extends over 14 amino acids. This CDR3 is CASSGRGLNTEAFF. CDR3 in DNA: TGTGCCAGCAGCGGAAGGGGCCTGAACACTGAAGCTTTCTTT.

This clone showed up just a few times. This chain connects TRBV5-1 to TRBJ1-2; 8 bases are shared with TRBD1. The germline CDR1 and CDR2 sequences are SGHRS and YFSETQ. Trimming cost V 4 bases and J 4 bases; bases outside gene matches: 6. The CDR3 length is 14 residues. The CDR3 DNA follows: TGCGCCAGCAGCGAAGGACAGGGTCCCTATGGCTACACCTTC. Amino acid sequence: CASSEGQGPYGYTF. Based on the CDR3 plus reference TRBV5-1 and TRBJ1-2, the full variable domain is KAGVTQTPRYLIKTRGQQVTLSCSPISGHRSVSWYQQTPGQGLQFLFEYFSETQRNKGNFPGRFSGRQFSNSRSEMNVSTLELGDSALYLCASSEGQGPYGYTFGSGTRLTVV.

This clone was picked up a small number of times. This chain connects TRBV6-5 to TRBJ1-1, with D perhaps TRBD1 (6 bases). The CDR3 covers 14 residues. Germline CDR1 MNHEY, CDR2 SVGAGI. Deletions cut 6 bases from V and 8 bases from J, with 19 bases between. In DNA form, the CDR3 reads TGTGCCAGCAGCCCGGGGGGCCCCAGAAACGAAGCTTTCTTT. Translation: CASSPGGPRNEAFF.

The V call is TRBV7-2, the J call TRBJ2-7; 10 nucleotides agree with TRBD2. This CDR3 is built from 15 residues. Trimming took 5 bases from V and 3 from J; bases not matched to a gene: 7. Germline V CDR1 and CDR2: SGHTA, FQGNSA. CDR3 coding DNA: TGTGCCAGCAGCCTTGCCGGGACTAGCGACTACGAGCAGTACTTC. As protein: CASSLAGTSDYEQYF.

V and J are TRBV5-1 and TRBJ1-2; no firm D call. V was shortened by 6 bases and J by 3 bases, with 12 bases between the two germline ends. Germline lookup yields CDR1 SGHRS and CDR2 YFSETQ. The CDR3 is 13 amino acids. The CDR3 coding sequence is TGCGCCAGCAACTCCGGGTCGGACTATGGCTACACCTTC. Encoded protein: CASNSGSDYGYTF.

This clone was found once. This chain uses TRBV27 with TRBJ2-7; 7 bases are a match to TRBD1. The V segment lost 4 bases and the J segment 6 bases; nucleotides outside the gene matches: 12. The CDR3 is 15 residues long. Germline CDR1 is MNHEY and CDR2 is SMNVEV (reference sequence). The CDR3 sequence is CASSSPWTGQFEQYF. DNA for the CDR3: TGTGCCAGCAGTTCCCCCTGGACAGGTCAGTTCGAGCAGTACTTC.

The V and J genes are TRBV7-8 and TRBJ1-6; the D gene is possibly TRBD1 (6 bases). Trimming stripped 1 base from V and 14 bases from J, with 18 bases between. Germline V CDR1 and CDR2: SGHVS, FQNEAQ. The CDR3 length is 15 residues. CDR3 residues: CASSLERMGASALHF. The CDR3 DNA is TGTGCCAGCAGCTTAGAACGGATGGGGGCTTCGGCCCTCCACTTT.

The chain couples TRBV9 to TRBJ2-1, with 9 nucleotides matching TRBD2. The CDR3 totals 15 residues. V dropped 2 bases and J dropped 2; count of bases not matched to a gene: 2. Germline CDR1 and CDR2: SGDLS and YYNGEE. As DNA, the CDR3 is TGTGCCAGCAGCGTCAGCGGGGGGACCTACAATGAGCAGTTCTTC. Translating it yields CASSVSGGTYNEQFF.

This clone came up once. The chain has TRBV7-9 and TRBJ1-2; the D gene is possibly TRBD1 (5 bases). Germline loops: CDR1 SEHNR, CDR2 FQNEAQ (reference sequence). The CDR3 loop spans 18 amino acids. V was clipped by 4 bases and J by 1 base, with 22 bases between them. The CDR3 loop is CASSSEWPGGEDNYGYTF. The CDR3 DNA sequence: TGTGCCAGCAGCTCAGAGTGGCCAGGAGGGGAAGATAACTATGGCTACACCTTC.

This clone has only a few counts. CDR3 protein: CASSIFQAARVEAFF. As DNA, the CDR3 is TGTGCCAGTAGTATTTTTCAGGCCGCGAGGGTTGAAGCTTTCTTT. V gene TRBV19 combines with J gene TRBJ1-1; D call uncertain. The CDR3 runs 15 residues. V lost 3 bases and J 7 bases, leaving 18 bases between the germline ends. The germline CDR1 and CDR2 sequences are LNHDA and SQIVND (reference sequence).

The sample holds a few counts of this clone. This rearrangement joins TRBV5-4 to TRBJ1-3; D is unclear. There are 13 residues in the CDR3. The germline V gene has CDR1 SGHNT and CDR2 YYREEE (reference sequence). Trimming left V 2 bases short and J 3 bases short, with 6 bases between. The CDR3 loop is CASSLGGGNTIYF. The CDR3 DNA is TGTGCCAGCAGCTTAGGCGGTGGAAACACCATATATTTT.

The chain carries TRBV7-3 and TRBJ1-1; TRBD1 agrees at 7 bases. This CDR3 spans 14 amino acids. V lost 1 base to trimming and J lost 5 bases; unmatched junction nucleotides: 4. Per germline, CDR1 SGHTA and CDR2 FQGTGA. CDR3 DNA sequence: TGTGCCAGCAGCTTAAAGGGGGCAGTAACTGAAGCTTTCTTT. It yields the protein CASSLKGAVTEAFF.

CDR3 sequence: CASSRTGDIAGELFF. The CDR3 DNA reads as TGTGCCAGCAGCCGAACAGGGGATATTGCCGGGGAGCTGTTTTTT. The gene calls are TRBV7-3 and TRBJ2-2, with TRBD1 matching 7 bases. CDR1 is SGHTA, CDR2 FQGTGA, per germline. The CDR3 length is 15 residues. The junction had 9 bases not matched to a gene; V was cut back by 5 bases and J by 6 bases. Looking up the rest from reference TRBV7-3 and TRBJ2-2 gives the full variable domain: GAGVSQTPSNKVTEKGKYVELRCDPISGHTALYWYRQSLGQGPEFLIYFQGTGAADDSGLPNDRFFAVRPEGSVSTLKIQRTERGDSAVYLCASSRTGDIAGELFFGEGSRLTVL.

This clone has just a few counts. V and J are TRBV14 and TRBJ1-1, with D possibly matching TRBD1 (6 bases). The CDR3 contains 11 residues. V was shortened by 5 bases and J by 12 bases, with 13 bases between the two germline ends. Germline V lookup: CDR1 SGHDN, CDR2 FVKESK. For the CDR3, the DNA is TGTGCCAGCAGCGGACAGTTGAAGACTTTCTTT. Translated: CASSGQLKTFF.

V usage is TRBV5-1 and J usage is TRBJ2-2, with 9 bases aligning to TRBD2. The CDR3 runs to 16 residues. V lost 2 bases to trimming and J lost 4 bases; unmatched junction nucleotides: 6. Looked up from germline, CDR1 is SGHRS and CDR2 is YFSETQ. The CDR3 region has the DNA TGCGCCAGCAGCTTCCTAGCGGGGTCGAGCACCGGGGAGCTGTTTTTT. Amino acids: CASSFLAGSSTGELFF.

The genes are TRBV9 and TRBJ2-3, with a tentative D call TRBD2 (5 bases). Trimming took off 3 bases at V and 2 bases at J, with 16 bases between the two ends. Germline assignment: CDR1 SGDLS and CDR2 YYNGEE. The CDR3 has 16 amino acids. In DNA, the CDR3 is TGTGCCAGCAGCGCGCTAACTAGACCCCTCACAGATACGCAGTATTTT. It yields the protein CASSALTRPLTDTQYF.